One sample yielded the 21 T cell receptor beta chains listed below, sequenced in a study of shared clonotypes between healthy human individuals. TCRdb's copy holds only in-frame clones and misses some; the assay was immunoSEQ multiplex PCR. There are fewer than 400,000 clones in the sample; around 74% occur only once, and about a tenth lies in the top ten. The sequenced material came from memory CD4+ T cells sorted from blood. The subset denotes: CD45RA-negative fraction. All receptors derive from a man younger than 45 in good health.

The V call is TRBV7-6, the J call TRBJ2-5, with TRBD2 matching 7 bases. V shed 2 bases, J shed 4 bases, and the junction held 7 bases outside the gene matches. Germline V gives CDR1 SGHVS, CDR2 FNYEAQ. The CDR3 is 15 residues long. CDR3 bases: TGTGCCAGCAGCTTAAGGACGGGAGGAAGAGAGACCCAGTACTTC. Translated: CASSLRTGGRETQYF.

The J gene is TRBJ2-3, the V gene TRBV19; possibly TRBD1 for D (5 bases). This CDR3 is 14 amino acids long. V dropped 3 bases and J dropped 3 bases, with 10 bases sitting between them. Germline CDR1 reads LNHDA; CDR2 reads SQIVND (reference sequence). In DNA form, the CDR3 reads TGTGCCAGTAGTATGTCAGGGATGACAGATACGCAGTATTTT. Translated: CASSMSGMTDTQYF.

The rearrangement joins TRBV9 to TRBJ1-1; possibly TRBD1 for D (5 bases). The CDR3 is 14 amino acids. CDR1 is SGDLS and CDR2 is YYNGEE in the germline V gene. Trimming cost V 0 bases and J 3 bases, with 9 bases left between them. CDR3 in DNA: TGTGCCAGCAGCGTAGAGGCGGGGGACACTGAAGCTTTCTTT. Encoded protein: CASSVEAGDTEAFF.

Note on this clone: This may be a read error, as it is one base from a much larger clone. This specimen includes other DNA sequences encoding the same CDR3. The J gene is TRBJ1-5, the V gene TRBV7-9; D remains ambiguous. The V end was cut by 3 bases, the J end by 5 bases, with 8 bases between. Germline CDR1 SEHNR, CDR2 FQNEAQ (reference sequence). The CDR3 consists of 13 residues. The CDR3 DNA sequence: TGTGCCAGCAGCTTCCTCGCAGATCAGCCCCAGCATTTT. Translating it yields CASSFLADQPQHF. The full variable domain, with the rest looked up from reference TRBV7-9 and TRBJ1-5, is DTGVSQNPRHKITKRGQNVTFRCDPISEHNRLYWYRQTLGQGPEFLTYFQNEAQLEKSRLLSDRFSAERPKGSFSTLEIQRTEQGDSAMYLCASSFLADQPQHFGDGTRLSIL.

About this clone itself: The identical CDR3 is also encoded by other nucleotide sequences in the sample. The V and J genes are TRBV29-1 and TRBJ2-3; tentatively, D is TRBD1 (6 bases). Per the germline V gene, CDR1 is SQVTM and CDR2 is ANQGSEA. V shed 1 base and J shed 4 bases, with 12 bases lying between them. CDR3 length: 14 residues. The CDR3 DNA reads TGCAGCGTTGAAGGGGGAAAGGGGGCAGATACGCAGTATTTT. The encoded protein is CSVEGGKGADTQYF.

This rearrangement joins TRBV30 to TRBJ2-7; D remains ambiguous. V gave up 6 bases and J gave up 4 bases, with 13 bases separating them. Germline assignment: CDR1 GTSNPN and CDR2 SVGIG (reference sequence). This CDR3 is 12 amino acids long. CDR3 amino acids: CACQPLLYEQYF. Here the CDR3 DNA reads TGTGCCTGCCAACCCCTTCTTTACGAGCAGTACTTC. Full variable domain (missing parts from reference TRBV30 and TRBJ2-7): SQTIHQWPATLVQPVGSPLSLECTVEGTSNPNLYWYRQAAGRGLQLLFYSVGIGQISSEVPQNLSASRPQDRQFILSSKKLLLSDSGFYLCACQPLLYEQYFGPGTRLTVT.

V usage is TRBV7-2 and J usage is TRBJ2-5, with D maybe TRBD1 (6 bases). The CDR3 spans 14 residues. V was cut by 3 bases and J by 1 base, with 9 bases left in between. Germline V gene lookup returns CDR1 SGHTA and CDR2 FQGNSA. CDR3 in DNA: TGTGCCAGCAGCTTCCAGACAGGCCAAGAGACCCAGTACTTC. This gives the protein CASSFQTGQETQYF.

V gene TRBV29-1 combines with J gene TRBJ2-2; D not resolved. Trimming pared 4 bases from V and 6 bases from J, leaving 15 bases between. Germline CDR1 and CDR2: SQVTM and ANQGSEA. The CDR3 is 14 residues long. This chain's CDR3 is CSVVTHVGPGELFF. CDR3 DNA sequence: TGCAGCGTTGTAACGCACGTTGGTCCCGGGGAGCTGTTTTTT.

The rearrangement links TRBV7-9 to TRBJ2-5; the D gene is possibly TRBD1 (6 bases). CDR1 and CDR2 from the germline V gene are SEHNR and FQNEAQ (reference sequence). This CDR3 spans 16 amino acids. Trimming left V 2 bases short and J 5 bases short, with 18 bases between. The CDR3 loop reads CASSLLLLGQSETQYF. In DNA form, the CDR3 reads TGTGCCAGCAGCTTACTCTTACTAGGACAGTCTGAGACCCAGTACTTC.

The chain recombines TRBV9 with TRBJ1-2, with TRBD1 matching 9 bases. Germline lookup yields CDR1 SGDLS and CDR2 YYNGEE. The CDR3 totals 15 residues. J gave up 2 bases and V 0 bases, and 2 bases lay outside the gene matches. The CDR3 sequence: CASSVETGGNYGYTF. Written as DNA, the CDR3 is TGTGCCAGCAGCGTAGAAACAGGGGGCAACTATGGCTACACCTTC.

This chain links TRBV7-9 with TRBJ2-7; D unresolved. The CDR3 has 15 residues. The V gene's germline CDR1 is SEHNR and CDR2 FQNEAQ (reference sequence). V gave up 4 bases and J gave up 2 bases, with 15 bases separating them. CDR3: CASSSETRNPYEQYF. CDR3 bases: TGTGCCAGCAGCTCTGAGACTCGCAATCCCTACGAGCAGTACTTC.

This clone was detected a few times. This chain uses TRBV28 with TRBJ2-7; TRBD2 matches 7 bases. The V gene end was trimmed by 6 bases and the J gene end by 2 bases; junction bases not matched to a gene: 13. Germline V CDR1 and CDR2: MDHEN, SYDVKM. The CDR3 extends over 16 amino acids. CDR3 amino acids: CASRLGGEGGTYEQYF. The CDR3 DNA is TGTGCCAGCAGGCTAGGCGGGGAGGGTGGAACCTACGAGCAGTACTTC.

CDR3 in DNA: TGTGCCAGCAGCCAAGCAGGACTAGCGAGCTCCTACGAGCAGTACTTC. It encodes CASSQAGLASSYEQYF. V and J are TRBV14 and TRBJ2-7, with 9 bases that match TRBD2. This CDR3 comprises 16 residues. J lost 0 bases, V lost 1 base, and 4 bases had no gene match. The V gene's germline CDR1 is SGHDN and CDR2 FVKESK.

V gene TRBV20-1 combines with J gene TRBJ2-7; D is unclear. The V end was cut by 6 bases, the J end by 9 bases, with 15 bases between. Germline lookup yields CDR1 DFQATT and CDR2 SNEGSKA (reference sequence). The CDR3 is 11 amino acids. The CDR3 bases are TGCAGTGCCTCCAGACAACGCGGGCAGTACTTC. It encodes CSASRQRGQYF.

The chain employs TRBV11-2 and TRBJ2-1, with 7 bases that match TRBD2. The J segment lost 8 bases and the V segment lost 7 bases, leaving 20 bases of the junction unmatched. The germline gives CDR1 SGHAT, CDR2 FQNNGV. This CDR3 region has 17 residues. The CDR3 protein is CASTSRASGTTAHEQFF. CDR3 DNA sequence: TGTGCCAGCACCTCCCGGGCTAGCGGAACAACTGCGCATGAGCAGTTCTTC.

V and J are TRBV28 and TRBJ1-1; D is possibly TRBD1 (5 bases). Trimming left V 1 base short and J 7 bases short, with 7 bases between. CDR3 length: 12 amino acids. The germline gives CDR1 MDHEN, CDR2 SYDVKM. The CDR3 coding sequence is TGTGCCAGCAGTTTATTGAGGGGTGAAGCTTTCTTT. Protein product: CASSLLRGEAFF.

V and J are TRBV6-4 and TRBJ2-7, with 7 bases identical to TRBD1. The CDR3 covers 19 residues. J was trimmed by 0 bases and V by 8 bases; bases with no gene match: 22. Germline CDR1 and CDR2: MRHNA and SNTAGT. The CDR3 bases are TGTGCCAGCGCTTCGAGACAGGGATTATCCCGAAGCAGCTCCTACGAGCAGTACTTC. Its protein is CASASRQGLSRSSSYEQYF.

The chain uses TRBV7-3 and TRBJ2-1; 10 bases align to TRBD2. Trimming at V came to 0 bases and at J to 8 bases, leaving 7 bases not matched to a gene. In germline, CDR1 is SGHTA, CDR2 FQGTGA. There are 16 residues in the CDR3. CDR3 amino acids: CASSLTPGLARYEQFF. CDR3 nucleotides: TGTGCCAGCAGCTTAACGCCGGGACTAGCGCGCTATGAGCAGTTCTTC.

The chain recombines TRBV6-5 with TRBJ1-2; possibly TRBD1 for D (5 bases). This CDR3 has 15 amino acids. V was clipped by 4 bases and J by 5 bases, with 17 bases between them. CDR1 and CDR2 (germline): MNHEY, SVGAGI. In DNA, the CDR3 is TGTGCCAGCAGTTTGTCTAGGGGCACCTGGTATGGCTACACCTTC. Translation gives CASSLSRGTWYGYTF.

This clone was observed a handful of times. This chain connects TRBV28 to TRBJ2-2, with TRBD2 identical over 12 bases. Germline CDR1 MDHEN, CDR2 SYDVKM. This CDR3 has 19 residues. After removal of 3 bases from V and 5 bases from J, the junction contained 13 bases not matched to a gene. The CDR3 DNA reads as TGTGCCAGCAGTTTTTGGGCGAAACTAGCGGGAGGTCTAACCGGGGAGCTGTTTTTT. Translation gives CASSFWAKLAGGLTGELFF.

This chain joins TRBV10-1 and TRBJ2-1; 12 bases are shared with TRBD2. The germline V gene encodes CDR1 WNHNN and CDR2 SYGVQD (reference sequence). The CDR3 is 15 residues long. V lost 4 bases, J lost 5 bases, and 3 bases stayed unmatched. CDR3: CASSGLAGAHNEQFF. In DNA form, the CDR3 reads TGCGCCAGCAGTGGACTAGCGGGGGCTCACAATGAGCAGTTCTTC.